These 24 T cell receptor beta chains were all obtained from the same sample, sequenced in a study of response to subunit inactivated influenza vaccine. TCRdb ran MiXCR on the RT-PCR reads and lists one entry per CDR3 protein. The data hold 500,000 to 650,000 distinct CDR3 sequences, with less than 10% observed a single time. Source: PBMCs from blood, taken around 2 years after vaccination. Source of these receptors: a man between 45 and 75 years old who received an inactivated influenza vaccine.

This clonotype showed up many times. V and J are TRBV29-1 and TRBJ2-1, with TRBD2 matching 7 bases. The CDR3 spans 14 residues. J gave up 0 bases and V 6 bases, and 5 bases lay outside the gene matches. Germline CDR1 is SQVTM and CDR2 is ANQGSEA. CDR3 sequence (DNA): TGCAGCGTCTACAGCGGGAACTCCTACAATGAGCAGTTCTTC. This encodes CSVYSGNSYNEQFF.

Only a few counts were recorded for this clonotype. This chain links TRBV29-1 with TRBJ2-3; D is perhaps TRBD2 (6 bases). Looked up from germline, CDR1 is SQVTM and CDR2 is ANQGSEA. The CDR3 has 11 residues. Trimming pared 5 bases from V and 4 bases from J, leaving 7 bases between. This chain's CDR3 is CSVSGPDTQYF. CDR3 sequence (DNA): TGCAGCGTTAGCGGGCCAGATACGCAGTATTTT.

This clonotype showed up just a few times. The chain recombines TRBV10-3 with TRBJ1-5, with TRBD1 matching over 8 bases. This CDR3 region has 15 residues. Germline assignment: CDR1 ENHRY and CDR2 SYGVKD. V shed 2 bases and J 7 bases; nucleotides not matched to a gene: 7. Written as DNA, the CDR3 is TGTGCCATCAGTGAGCAGGGGGCTAATTCCCAGCCCCAGCATTTT. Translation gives CAISEQGANSQPQHF.

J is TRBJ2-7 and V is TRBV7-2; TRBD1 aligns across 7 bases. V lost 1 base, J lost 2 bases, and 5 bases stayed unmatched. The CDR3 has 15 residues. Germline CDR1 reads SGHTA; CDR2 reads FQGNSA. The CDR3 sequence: CASSLGGQDPYEQYF. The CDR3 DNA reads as TGTGCCAGCAGCTTAGGTGGACAGGACCCCTACGAGCAGTACTTC.

CDR3 amino acids: CASSQGTGLIAKNIQYF. The CDR3 coding sequence is TGTGCCAGCAGCCAAGGAACAGGGTTAATAGCCAAAAACATTCAGTACTTC. The chain carries TRBV3-1 and TRBJ2-4; a possible D gene is TRBD1 (6 bases). V was shortened by 1 base and J by 0 bases, with 13 bases between the two germline ends. Germline CDR1 LGHDT, CDR2 YNNKEL (reference sequence). There are 17 residues in the CDR3.

In nucleotides, the CDR3 is TGTGCCAGCAACCGACGAGGGGAGACCCAGTACTTC. This encodes CASNRRGETQYF. The chain uses TRBV28 and TRBJ2-5; D perhaps matches TRBD2 (5 bases). This CDR3 contains 12 residues. In germline, CDR1 is MDHEN, CDR2 SYDVKM. V was shortened by 7 bases and J by 5 bases, with 11 bases between the two germline ends.

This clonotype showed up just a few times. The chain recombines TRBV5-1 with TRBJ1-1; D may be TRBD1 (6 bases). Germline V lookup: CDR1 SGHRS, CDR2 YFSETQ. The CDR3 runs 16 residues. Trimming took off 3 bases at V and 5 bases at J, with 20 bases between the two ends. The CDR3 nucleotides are TGCGCCAGCAGCTGGACGGGTGGGGGGCAGGGGACTGAAGCTTTCTTT. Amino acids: CASSWTGGGQGTEAFF. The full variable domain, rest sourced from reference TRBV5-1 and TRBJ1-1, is KAGVTQTPRYLIKTRGQQVTLSCSPISGHRSVSWYQQTPGQGLQFLFEYFSETQRNKGNFPGRFSGRQFSNSRSEMNVSTLELGDSALYLCASSWTGGGQGTEAFFGQGTRLTVV.

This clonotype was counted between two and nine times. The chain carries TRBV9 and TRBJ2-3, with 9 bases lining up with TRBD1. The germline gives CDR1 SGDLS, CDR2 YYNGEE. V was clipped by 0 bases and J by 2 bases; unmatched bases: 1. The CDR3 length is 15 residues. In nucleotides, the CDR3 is TGTGCCAGCAGCGTAGGACAGGGGGACACAGATACGCAGTATTTT. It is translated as CASSVGQGDTDTQYF.

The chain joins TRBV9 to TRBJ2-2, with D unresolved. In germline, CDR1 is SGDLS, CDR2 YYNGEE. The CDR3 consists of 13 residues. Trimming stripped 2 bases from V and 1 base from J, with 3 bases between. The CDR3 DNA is TGTGCCAGCAGCGTCGAGAACACCGGGGAGCTGTTTTTT. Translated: CASSVENTGELFF.

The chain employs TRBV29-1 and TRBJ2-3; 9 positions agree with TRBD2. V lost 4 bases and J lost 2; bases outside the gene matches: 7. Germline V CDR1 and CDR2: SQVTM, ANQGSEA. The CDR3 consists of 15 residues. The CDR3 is CSVAGTSRNTDTQYF. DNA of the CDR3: TGCAGCGTTGCCGGGACTAGCAGAAACACAGATACGCAGTATTTT.

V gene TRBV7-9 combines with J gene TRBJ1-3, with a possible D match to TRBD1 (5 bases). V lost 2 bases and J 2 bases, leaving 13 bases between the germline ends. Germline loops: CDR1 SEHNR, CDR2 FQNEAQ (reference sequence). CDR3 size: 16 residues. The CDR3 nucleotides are TGTGCCAGCAGCTTACCGGGACCTCTCGCTGGAAACACCATATATTTT. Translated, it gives CASSLPGPLAGNTIYF.

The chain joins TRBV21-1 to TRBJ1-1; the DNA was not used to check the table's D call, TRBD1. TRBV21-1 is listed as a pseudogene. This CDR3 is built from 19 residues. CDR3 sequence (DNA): TGTGCCAGCAGCAAAGCAGTGGGTTTGCGGGACAGGGGGCTAACTGAAGCTTTCTTT. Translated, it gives CASSKAVGLRDRGLTEAFF.

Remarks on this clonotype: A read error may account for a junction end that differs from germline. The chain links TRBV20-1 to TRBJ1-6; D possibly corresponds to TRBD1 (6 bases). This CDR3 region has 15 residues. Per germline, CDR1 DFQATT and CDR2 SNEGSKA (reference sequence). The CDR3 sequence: CGAPTDSFYNSPLHF. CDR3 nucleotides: TGCGGTGCCCCTACGGACAGTTTCTATAATTCACCCCTCCACTTT.

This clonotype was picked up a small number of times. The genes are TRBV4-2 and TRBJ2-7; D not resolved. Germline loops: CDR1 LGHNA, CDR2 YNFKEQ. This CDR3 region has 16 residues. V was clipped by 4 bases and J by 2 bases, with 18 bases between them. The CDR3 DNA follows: TGTGCCAGCAGCCCTGAAGGAGCGCAAGGCACCTACGAGCAGTACTTC. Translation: CASSPEGAQGTYEQYF.

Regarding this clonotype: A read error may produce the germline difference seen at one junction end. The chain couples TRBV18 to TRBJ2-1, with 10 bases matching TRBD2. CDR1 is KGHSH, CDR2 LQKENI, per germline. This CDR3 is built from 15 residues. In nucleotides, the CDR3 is TGTGCCAGCTCACCACTAGCGGGAGGCCACAATGATCAGTTCTTC. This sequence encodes CASSPLAGGHNDQFF.

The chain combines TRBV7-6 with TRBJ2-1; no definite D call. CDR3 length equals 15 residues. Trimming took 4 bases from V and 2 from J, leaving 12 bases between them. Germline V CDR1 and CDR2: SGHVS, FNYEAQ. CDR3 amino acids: CASSSNSRAYNEQFF. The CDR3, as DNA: TGTGCCAGCAGCTCGAATAGCAGAGCCTACAATGAGCAGTTCTTC. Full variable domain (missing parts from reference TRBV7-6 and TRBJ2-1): GAGVSQSPRYKVTKRGQDVALRCDPISGHVSLYWYRQALGQGPEFLTYFNYEAQQDKSGLPNDRFSAERPEGSISTLTIQRTEQRDSAMYRCASSSNSRAYNEQFFGPGTRLTVL.

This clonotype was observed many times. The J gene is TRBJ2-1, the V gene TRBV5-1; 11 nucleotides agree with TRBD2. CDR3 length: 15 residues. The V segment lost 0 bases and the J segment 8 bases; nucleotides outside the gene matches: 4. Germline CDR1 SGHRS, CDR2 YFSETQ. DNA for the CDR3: TGCGCCAGCAGCTTGGCACTAGCGGGAGTGTATGAGCAGTTCTTC. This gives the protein CASSLALAGVYEQFF.

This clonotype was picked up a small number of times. The DNA for the CDR3 is TGCGCCAGCAAAGGCGGGGGGGCTGGCTACGAGCAGTACTTC. Protein sequence: CASKGGGAGYEQYF. The rearrangement joins TRBV10-2 to TRBJ2-7, with TRBD2 identical over 9 bases. This CDR3 is 14 amino acids long. V shed 7 bases and J 3 bases; nucleotides not matched to a gene: 7. Germline lookup yields CDR1 WSHSY and CDR2 SAAADI.

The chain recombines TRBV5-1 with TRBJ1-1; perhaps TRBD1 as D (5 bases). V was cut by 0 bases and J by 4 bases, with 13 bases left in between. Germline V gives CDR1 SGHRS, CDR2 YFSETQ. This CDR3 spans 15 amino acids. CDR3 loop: CASSLVSGSGTEAFF. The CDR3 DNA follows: TGCGCCAGCAGCTTGGTATCAGGGTCGGGCACTGAAGCTTTCTTT.

The CDR3 DNA reads as TGTGCCAGCAGCCGAATCAGACTAGCGGGAGAGGGAGATACGCAGTATTTT. Its protein is CASSRIRLAGEGDTQYF. The chain has TRBV7-8 and TRBJ2-3; the match to TRBD2 covers 12 bases. The length of the CDR3 is 17 residues. With V trimmed by 5 bases and J by 5 bases, 11 bases remained unmatched. Per the germline V gene, CDR1 is SGHVS and CDR2 is FQNEAQ.

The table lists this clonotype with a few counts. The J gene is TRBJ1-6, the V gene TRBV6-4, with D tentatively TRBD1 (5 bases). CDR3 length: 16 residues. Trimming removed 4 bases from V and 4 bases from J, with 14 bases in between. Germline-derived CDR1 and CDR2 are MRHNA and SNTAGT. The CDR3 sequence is CASSVPDSQYNSPLHF. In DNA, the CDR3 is TGTGCCAGCAGTGTACCAGACAGTCAATATAATTCACCCCTCCACTTT.

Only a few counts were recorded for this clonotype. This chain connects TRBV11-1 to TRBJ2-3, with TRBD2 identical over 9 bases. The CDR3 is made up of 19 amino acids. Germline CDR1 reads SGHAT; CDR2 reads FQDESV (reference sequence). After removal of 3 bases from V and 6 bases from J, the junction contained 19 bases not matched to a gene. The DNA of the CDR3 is TGTGCCAGCAGCTTGGGTTCCCTCTTAGCGGGAGAAGTTTCCGATACGCAGTATTTT. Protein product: CASSLGSLLAGEVSDTQYF.

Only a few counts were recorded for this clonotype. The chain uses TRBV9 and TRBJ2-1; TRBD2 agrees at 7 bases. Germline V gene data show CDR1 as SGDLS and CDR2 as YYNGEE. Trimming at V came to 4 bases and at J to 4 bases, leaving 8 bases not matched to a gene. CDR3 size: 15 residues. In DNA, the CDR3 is TGTGCCAGCAGCTCCGGGACTAATTCTTACAATGAGCAGTTCTTC. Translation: CASSSGTNSYNEQFF.

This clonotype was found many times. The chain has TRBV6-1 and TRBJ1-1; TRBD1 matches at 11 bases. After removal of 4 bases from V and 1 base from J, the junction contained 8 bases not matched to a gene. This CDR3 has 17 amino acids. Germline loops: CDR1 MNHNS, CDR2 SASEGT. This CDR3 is CASSVPDRGPANTEAFF. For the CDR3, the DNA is TGTGCCAGCAGTGTGCCGGACAGGGGGCCCGCGAACACTGAAGCTTTCTTT.